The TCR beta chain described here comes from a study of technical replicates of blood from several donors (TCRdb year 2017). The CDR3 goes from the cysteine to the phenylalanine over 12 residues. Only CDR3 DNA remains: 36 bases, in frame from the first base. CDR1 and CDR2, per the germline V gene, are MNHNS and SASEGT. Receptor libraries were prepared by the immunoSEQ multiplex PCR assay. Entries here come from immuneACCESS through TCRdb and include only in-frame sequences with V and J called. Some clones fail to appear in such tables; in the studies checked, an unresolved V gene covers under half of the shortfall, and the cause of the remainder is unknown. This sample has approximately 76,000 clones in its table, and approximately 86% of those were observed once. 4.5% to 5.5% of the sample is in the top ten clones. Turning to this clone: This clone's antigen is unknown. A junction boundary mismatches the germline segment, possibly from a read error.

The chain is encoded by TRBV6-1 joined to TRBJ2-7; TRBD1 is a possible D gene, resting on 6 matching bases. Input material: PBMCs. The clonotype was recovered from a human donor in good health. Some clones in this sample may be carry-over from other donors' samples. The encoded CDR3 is CASSGDNYEQYF. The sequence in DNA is TGCGCCAGCAGTGGGGACAACTACGAGCAGTACTTC.